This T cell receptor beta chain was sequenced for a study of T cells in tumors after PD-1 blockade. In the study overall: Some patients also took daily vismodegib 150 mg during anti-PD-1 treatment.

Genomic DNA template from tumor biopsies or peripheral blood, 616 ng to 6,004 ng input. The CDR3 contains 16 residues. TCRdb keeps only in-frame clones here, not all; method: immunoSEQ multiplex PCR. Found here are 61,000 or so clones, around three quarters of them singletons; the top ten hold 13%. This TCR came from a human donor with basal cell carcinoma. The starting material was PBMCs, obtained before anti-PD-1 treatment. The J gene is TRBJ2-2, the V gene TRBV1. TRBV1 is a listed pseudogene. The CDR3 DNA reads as TGCACCAGCAGCCAAGGGAGGGGGACTCAAACCGGGGAGCTGTTTTTT. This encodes CTSSQGRGTQTGELFF.